What follows are 26 T cell receptor beta chains derived from one specimen sequenced in a study of CD8+ T cells in alopecia areata. Extracted RNA was reverse transcribed into cDNA, the sequencing template. Produced via immunoSEQ multiplex PCR; TCRdb's table is partial and in-frame only. The table has about 76,000 clones, approximately 72% seen once. Treatment described: oral pan-JAK inhibitor, 5-10 mg twice daily. The sample in question was CD8+ T cells sorted from blood, obtained at week 24, from a patient treated with tofacitinib. The receptors were sampled from a human donor with alopecia areata.

This chain joins TRBV2 and TRBJ1-4, with D perhaps matching TRBD1 (6 bases). This CDR3 has 14 residues. Trimming left V 2 bases short and J 5 bases short, with 9 bases between. Germline CDR1 reads SNHLY; CDR2 reads FYNNEI. The CDR3 spells CASSELDSNEKLFF. In DNA, the CDR3 is TGTGCCAGCAGTGAATTGGACAGCAATGAAAAACTGTTTTTT.

DNA for the CDR3: TGCGCCAGCAGCTTGGATGTGGGGCAGGTTGAAGCTTTCTTT. The encoded protein is CASSLDVGQVEAFF. The chain couples TRBV5-1 to TRBJ1-1, with D possibly matching TRBD1 (5 bases). This CDR3 region has 14 residues. With 0 bases removed from V and 7 bases from J, the gap between germline ends came to 13 bases. The germline V gene encodes CDR1 SGHRS and CDR2 YFSETQ.

This clone appeared many times. The chain employs TRBV27 and TRBJ2-3; a possible D gene is TRBD1 (6 bases). V dropped 3 bases and J dropped 6 bases, with 13 bases sitting between them. Germline CDR1 and CDR2: MNHEY and SMNVEV (reference sequence). The CDR3 runs to 14 residues. CDR3 loop: CASSFLGTGDTQYF. CDR3 coding DNA: TGTGCCAGCAGTTTCCTGGGAACAGGGGATACGCAGTATTTT.

Written as DNA, the CDR3 is TGCAGCGTTGATCGTGGGGCGGCCTCCTACAATGAGCAGTTCTTC. It yields the protein CSVDRGAASYNEQFF. The genes are TRBV29-1 and TRBJ2-1, with TRBD1 as a possible D gene (5 bases). The CDR3 contains 15 residues. Looked up from germline, CDR1 is SQVTM and CDR2 is ANQGSEA. V lost 3 bases and J 0 bases, leaving 12 bases between the germline ends.

The rearrangement uses TRBV27 and TRBJ2-3; D uncertain. Germline CDR1 and CDR2: MNHEY and SMNVEV (reference sequence). V was cut by 3 bases and J by 7 bases, with 11 bases left in between. CDR3 length: 13 amino acids. The CDR3, as DNA: TGTGCCAGCAGTTTTCGCTCGGCGTATACGCAGTATTTT. Translation gives CASSFRSAYTQYF.

J is TRBJ2-7 and V is TRBV29-1; 7 bases line up with TRBD1. V shed 4 bases, J shed 3 bases, and the junction held 6 bases outside the gene matches. The CDR3 loop spans 13 amino acids. The V gene's germline CDR1 is SQVTM and CDR2 ANQGSEA. CDR3 bases: TGCAGCGTTGCTAACAGGGGCCGCTACGAGCAGTACTTC. Protein sequence: CSVANRGRYEQYF.

J is TRBJ2-2 and V is TRBV27; possibly TRBD1 or TRBD2 for D (6 bases each). CDR1 and CDR2 (germline): MNHEY, SMNVEV (reference sequence). The CDR3 runs 16 residues. Between the trimmed V and J ends, which lost 5 bases and 0 bases, there was a span of 13 bases. CDR3 amino acids: CASSTGAGTNTGELFF. The CDR3 nucleotides are TGTGCCAGCAGTACGGGGGCAGGGACGAACACCGGGGAGCTGTTTTTT.

This chain connects TRBV18 to TRBJ1-1; TRBD1 agrees at 8 bases. The V gene end was trimmed by 3 bases and the J gene end by 0 bases; junction bases not matched to a gene: 6. CDR3 length: 16 amino acids. CDR1 and CDR2 (germline): KGHSH, LQKENI. The CDR3 reads CASSPSQGALNTEAFF. In nucleotides, the CDR3 is TGTGCCAGCTCACCGTCCCAGGGGGCCTTGAACACTGAAGCTTTCTTT. Full variable domain (rest looked up from reference TRBV18 and TRBJ1-1): NAGVMQNPRHLVRRRGQEARLRCSPMKGHSHVYWYRQLPEEGLKFMVYLQKENIIDESGMPKERFSAEFPKEGPSILRIQQVVRGDSAAYFCASSPSQGALNTEAFFGQGTRLTVV.

The chain employs TRBV2 and TRBJ2-7, with TRBD2 matching 11 bases. The V and J ends lost 1 base and 5 bases, in that order; junction bases with no gene match: 4. The CDR3 loop spans 15 amino acids. CDR1 is SNHLY and CDR2 is FYNNEI in the germline V gene. In nucleotides, the CDR3 is TGTGCCAGCAGTGAAGGACTAGCGGGAATCGACGAGCAGTACTTC. This translates into CASSEGLAGIDEQYF. Combining the CDR3 with reference TRBV2 and TRBJ2-7 gives the whole variable domain EPEVTQTPSHQVTQMGQEVILRCVPISNHLYFYWYRQILGQKVEFLVSFYNNEISEKSEIFDDQFSVERPDGSNFTLKIRSTKLEDSAMYFCASSEGLAGIDEQYFGPGTRLTVT.

The V call is TRBV27, the J call TRBJ2-4, with D perhaps assigned TRBD1 or TRBD2 (6 bases each). CDR3 length: 18 amino acids. V was cut by 5 bases and J by 1 base, with 21 bases left in between. Germline V lookup: CDR1 MNHEY, CDR2 SMNVEV (reference sequence). CDR3 protein: CASSPRGPVGSAKNIQYF. The CDR3 nucleotides read TGTGCCAGCAGTCCACGGGGGCCGGTGGGCTCGGCCAAAAACATTCAGTACTTC.

This clone showed up just once. This chain joins TRBV7-9 and TRBJ2-2, with TRBD2 matching over 7 bases. This CDR3 is 13 amino acids long. Germline V lookup: CDR1 SEHNR, CDR2 FQNEAQ (reference sequence). DNA for the CDR3: TGTCAGTCGGGCGGGAGTAATGCCGGGGAGCTGTTTTTT. It translates to CQSGGSNAGELFF.

The rearrangement joins TRBV27 to TRBJ1-5, with 7 bases fitting TRBD1. Germline loops: CDR1 MNHEY, CDR2 SMNVEV (reference sequence). V shed 2 bases, J shed 3 bases, and the junction held 13 bases outside the gene matches. This CDR3 spans 18 amino acids. CDR3 nucleotide sequence: TGTGCCAGCAGTTTAAGCCCATTGGGCAGGGGGAACAATCAGCCCCAGCATTTT. This sequence encodes CASSLSPLGRGNNQPQHF.

The chain uses TRBV5-1 and TRBJ2-1; D gene uncertain. Trimming removed 0 bases at V and 4 bases at J, with 14 bases between. Germline CDR1 is SGHRS and CDR2 is YFSETQ. This CDR3 contains 16 residues. The CDR3 sequence: CASSLGLRQPYNEQFF. Here the CDR3 DNA reads TGCGCCAGCAGCTTGGGTCTGCGGCAGCCATACAATGAGCAGTTCTTC.

The rearrangement links TRBV7-9 to TRBJ2-2; 8 nucleotides align to TRBD2. The germline CDR1 and CDR2 sequences are SEHNR and FQNEAQ (reference sequence). The junction had 4 bases not matched to a gene; V was cut back by 5 bases and J by 2 bases. This CDR3 has 15 residues. CDR3 nucleotide sequence: TGTGCCAGCAGCACAGCGGGGGACAACACCGGGGAGCTGTTTTTT. This sequence encodes CASSTAGDNTGELFF.

The chain couples TRBV7-9 to TRBJ2-1; D unresolved. Trimming took 5 bases from V and 7 from J, leaving 15 bases between them. CDR3 length: 14 amino acids. CDR1 is SEHNR, CDR2 FQNEAQ, per germline (reference sequence). Here the CDR3 reads CASSDPLMWNEQFF. CDR3 nucleotide sequence: TGTGCCAGCAGCGATCCCCTTATGTGGAATGAGCAGTTCTTC.

The chain joins TRBV7-2 to TRBJ1-3; no firm D call. The CDR3 is 14 amino acids. Germline lookup yields CDR1 SGHTA and CDR2 FQGNSA. The V and J ends lost 1 base and 2 bases respectively, with 6 bases between them. CDR3: CASSLVGAGNTIYF. The CDR3 DNA is TGTGCCAGCAGCTTAGTTGGCGCTGGAAACACCATATATTTT.

This clone was seen a few times. The chain employs TRBV7-9 and TRBJ2-1, with unresolved D. The V and J ends lost 3 bases and 0 bases respectively, with 15 bases between them. Germline CDR1 is SEHNR and CDR2 is FQNEAQ (reference sequence). The CDR3 extends over 17 amino acids. The CDR3 reads CASSFPPVGYSYNEQFF. The CDR3 region has the DNA TGTGCCAGCAGCTTTCCCCCAGTCGGGTACTCCTACAATGAGCAGTTCTTC.

The chain couples TRBV29-1 to TRBJ2-3, with 9 bases fitting TRBD2. Per the germline V gene, CDR1 is SQVTM and CDR2 is ANQGSEA. V was pared by 8 bases and J by 3 bases, with 6 bases of the junction left unmatched. This CDR3 contains 13 residues. The CDR3 DNA reads TGCAGCTTGTGGACTAGCGTGACAGATACGCAGTATTTT. This sequence encodes CSLWTSVTDTQYF.

The chain has TRBV7-2 and TRBJ2-1, with D maybe TRBD2 (6 bases). Germline CDR1 reads SGHTA; CDR2 reads FQGNSA. The CDR3 contains 18 residues. V was pared by 2 bases and J by 0 bases, with 17 bases between. The CDR3 region is CASSLLGGTPSSYNEQFF. CDR3 sequence (DNA): TGTGCCAGCAGCTTATTAGGTGGGACTCCAAGCTCCTACAATGAGCAGTTCTTC.

The chain carries TRBV5-1 and TRBJ2-7; D is perhaps TRBD1 (6 bases). Looked up from germline, CDR1 is SGHRS and CDR2 is YFSETQ. Between the trimmed V and J ends, which lost 0 bases and 2 bases, there was a span of 9 bases. The CDR3 is 14 residues long. As DNA, the CDR3 is TGCGCCAGCAGCTTGGCCCCAGGGGCCTACGAGCAGTACTTC. Its translation: CASSLAPGAYEQYF.

The genes are TRBV4-1 and TRBJ2-1, with 9 bases lining up with TRBD2. The CDR3 covers 16 residues. J was trimmed by 10 bases and V by 0 bases; bases with no gene match: 10. The germline gives CDR1 MGHRA, CDR2 YSYEKL. The CDR3 reads CASSQEGSGSLGEQFF. The CDR3 bases are TGCGCCAGCAGCCAAGAGGGTAGCGGGAGTTTGGGAGAGCAGTTCTTC.

V is TRBV9 and J is TRBJ2-1; 7 bases fit TRBD2. Germline loops: CDR1 SGDLS, CDR2 YYNGEE. The CDR3 consists of 15 residues. V was pared by 1 base and J by 7 bases, with 8 bases of the junction left unmatched. The CDR3 here is CASSVWSGGLNEQFF. CDR3 in DNA: TGTGCCAGCAGCGTATGGTCGGGGGGACTTAATGAGCAGTTCTTC.

This rearrangement joins TRBV18 to TRBJ1-2; TRBD1 matches 8 bases. V lost 1 base and J lost 0; bases outside the gene matches: 4. The CDR3 is 16 residues long. In germline, CDR1 is KGHSH, CDR2 LQKENI. CDR3 amino acids: CASSPRTGLTNYGYTF. As DNA, the CDR3 is TGTGCCAGCTCACCACGGACAGGGTTGACTAACTATGGCTACACCTTC.

Written as DNA, the CDR3 is TGCGCCAGCAGCTTGGGGCAGTATAATCAGCCCCAGCATTTT. As protein: CASSLGQYNQPQHF. The V and J genes are TRBV5-1 and TRBJ1-5; no reliable D call. Per the germline V gene, CDR1 is SGHRS and CDR2 is YFSETQ. The germline V and J ends were trimmed by 0 bases and 4 bases, with 8 bases remaining between them. The CDR3 is 14 residues long. Looking up the rest from reference TRBV5-1 and TRBJ1-5 gives the full variable domain: KAGVTQTPRYLIKTRGQQVTLSCSPISGHRSVSWYQQTPGQGLQFLFEYFSETQRNKGNFPGRFSGRQFSNSRSEMNVSTLELGDSALYLCASSLGQYNQPQHFGDGTRLSIL.

The gene calls are TRBV6-1 and TRBJ2-5; D not resolved. The CDR3 covers 14 residues. Trimming took off 2 bases at V and 5 bases at J, with 12 bases between the two ends. CDR1 and CDR2 from the germline V gene are MNHNS and SASEGT. The CDR3 loop reads CASSELTPRETQYF. CDR3 sequence (DNA): TGTGCCAGCAGTGAACTTACCCCACGGGAGACCCAGTACTTC.

This sequence joins TRBV2 and TRBJ2-2; no clear D gene. This CDR3 has 12 residues. The V gene's germline CDR1 is SNHLY and CDR2 FYNNEI. The ends were cut back, 5 bases at V and 4 bases at J, with 5 bases in the middle. The CDR3 spells CASSYPTGELFF. As DNA, the CDR3 is TGTGCCAGCAGTTACCCCACCGGGGAGCTGTTTTTT.